What follows describes a single T cell receptor (beta chain). As yet, its antigen is unknown. With a J-beta primer mix and a sample-barcoded 5' primer, a second PCR ran about 7 to 11 cycles. MiXCR was run by TCRdb on the 5' RACE reads, yielding one entry per CDR3 protein. The sample contains roughly 1,100,000 distinct CDR3 sequences, about 25% of which appear only once. The sample originates from a study of blood T cells in healthy people across ages. Study-wide background: Template switching caught about one barcoded beta molecule for each two T cells. Study-wide results and limits: It was the long-lived donors that had more naive CD4+ cells and higher diversity than aged donors.

This sample was also put to use in a study of T cells of mothers and their children. As that report states: Donation came from three healthy Caucasian mothers together with their six children. About 3 million TCR beta reads per child versus over 8 million per mother.

The source material was blood. The receptor was isolated from a girl aged 2-10 years in good health.

Written as DNA, the CDR3 is TGTGCCAGCAGCTTTGAAGGGGGCGCCACTGAAGCTTTCTTT. Translated, it gives CASSFEGGATEAFF. This rearrangement joins TRBV7-9 to TRBJ1-1, with TRBD1 matching 7 bases. CDR3 size: 14 residues. Per germline, CDR1 SEHNR and CDR2 FQNEAQ (reference sequence). Unmatched junction bases numbered 5, after V lost 3 bases and J lost 4 bases.